The clone carrying this TCR beta chain was seen repeatedly, ten times or more. Its antigen remains unknown. The sample belongs to a study of regulatory T cells in long-lasting Graves disease. Overall study findings and caveats: With persistent disease, TRBV28, TRBJ1-2 and TRBJ2-5 were the favored segments.

The V end was cut by 5 bases, the J end by 7 bases, with 14 bases between. The CDR3 consists of 12 residues. In germline, CDR1 is DFQATT, CDR2 SNEGSKA (reference sequence). As for time point: newly diagnosed GD, antithyroid drugs for less than 3 months. The TCR library was made from RNA that had been extracted from PBMCs in TRIzol. Library construction for TCR beta used iRepertoire HTBI primers and Arm-PCR of CDR3 regions. TCRdb used MiXCR to reprocess the multiplex PCR reads, holding one entry per CDR3 protein. Of a few hundred thousand distinct CDR3 sequences in the sample, around 17% are singletons; the top ten hold 25% to 30%. These data are also associated with another study on T cells in Graves' hyperthyroidism and ophthalmopathy. That paper adds: Among thyroid clonotypes expanded above 0.001, most also appeared in blood.

The chain joins TRBV20-1 to TRBJ2-5; possible D gene TRBD1, 6 bases. This sequence originates from a man aged 40-55 years with Graves disease. This specimen was peripheral blood mononuclear cells (PBMCs), taken at new diagnosis, from a patient treated with antithyroid drugs. The CDR3 DNA is TGCAGTGCTGCTCCAGGGGCTGGGACCCAGTACTTC. As protein: CSAAPGAGTQYF.